The 32 T cell receptor beta chains below come from one sample, sequenced in a study of naive and memory T cell subsets. Two oligonucleotides, mixed equimolar, formed the beta constant-region primer covering TRBC1 and TRBC2. Ligated cDNA was amplified by four rounds of PCR with nested alpha and beta constant-region primers and SP2. TCRdb passed the UMI-ligation and nested PCR reads through MiXCR, listing each CDR3 protein once. This sample has about 120,000 distinct CDR3 sequences, with 35% to 40% found just once. The sample was central memory CD4+ T cells from blood. All receptors derive from a human donor in good health.

This chain uses TRBV27 with TRBJ1-4; D remains unclear. Germline loops: CDR1 MNHEY, CDR2 SMNVEV (reference sequence). Trimming pared 5 bases from V and 5 bases from J, leaving 9 bases between. This CDR3 has 13 residues. This chain's CDR3 is CASSRYRNEKLFF. The CDR3 coding sequence is TGTGCCAGCAGTCGATACCGAAATGAAAAACTGTTTTTT. Looking up the rest from reference TRBV27 and TRBJ1-4 gives the full variable domain: EAQVTQNPRYLITVTGKKLTVTCSQNMNHEYMSWYRQDPGLGLRQIYYSMNVEVTDKGDVPEGYKVSRKEKRNFPLILESPSPNQTSLYFCASSRYRNEKLFFGSGTQLSVL.

The chain recombines TRBV10-3 with TRBJ2-3; TRBD2 matches 7 bases. With V trimmed by 2 bases and J by 10 bases, 9 bases remained unmatched. CDR3 length: 14 residues. Per germline, CDR1 ENHRY and CDR2 SYGVKD. CDR3 amino acids: CAISEDGGGLPQYF. CDR3 sequence (DNA): TGTGCCATCAGTGAGGACGGGGGAGGGCTGCCGCAGTATTTT.

The chain carries TRBV18 and TRBJ1-5; weak D call: TRBD1 (5 bases). The CDR3 runs 16 residues. The V gene's germline CDR1 is KGHSH and CDR2 LQKENI. The V end was cut by 4 bases, the J end by 2 bases, with 15 bases between. The DNA for the CDR3 is TGTGCCAGCTCACGAGCGAAGACGGGGGGCAATCAGCCCCAGCATTTT. This encodes CASSRAKTGGNQPQHF. The complete variable domain, with remaining parts taken from reference TRBV18 and TRBJ1-5, reads NAGVMQNPRHLVRRRGQEARLRCSPMKGHSHVYWYRQLPEEGLKFMVYLQKENIIDESGMPKERFSAEFPKEGPSILRIQQVVRGDSAAYFCASSRAKTGGNQPQHFGDGTRLSIL.

This clonotype was counted only a few times. This sequence joins TRBV19 and TRBJ2-1; weak D call: TRBD2 (5 bases). The CDR3 spans 15 residues. Trimming took off 3 bases at V and 0 bases at J, with 9 bases between the two ends. The germline V gene has CDR1 LNHDA and CDR2 SQIVND (reference sequence). CDR3 sequence (DNA): TGTGCCAGTAGTATGGGCCGGGACTCCTACAATGAGCAGTTCTTC. Amino acids: CASSMGRDSYNEQFF.

The chain joins TRBV20-1 to TRBJ1-6; D remains ambiguous. Germline CDR1 reads DFQATT; CDR2 reads SNEGSKA (reference sequence). V dropped 6 bases and J dropped 7 bases, with 10 bases sitting between them. This CDR3 comprises 12 residues. The CDR3 region has the DNA TGCAGTGCCCAAACTGGGAATTCACCCCTCCACTTT. Amino acids: CSAQTGNSPLHF.

This clonotype was seen a handful of times. The chain employs TRBV10-3 and TRBJ2-7; 9 bases map to TRBD1. The CDR3 contains 14 residues. Germline V gene data show CDR1 as ENHRY and CDR2 as SYGVKD. V was pared by 3 bases and J by 0 bases, with 0 bases of the junction left unmatched. The chain's CDR3 is CAISEQGASYEQYF. The CDR3 DNA sequence: TGTGCCATCAGTGAACAGGGGGCCTCCTACGAGCAGTACTTC.

CDR3 in amino acids: CSVAPHQGTRTDTQYF. The CDR3 DNA reads TGCAGCGTTGCCCCGCACCAGGGGACCCGCACAGATACGCAGTATTTT. The chain carries TRBV29-1 and TRBJ2-3; D is possibly TRBD1 (6 bases). CDR1 is SQVTM, CDR2 ANQGSEA, per germline. The CDR3 has 16 amino acids. Trimming took off 4 bases at V and 1 base at J, with 18 bases between the two ends.

The genes are TRBV27 and TRBJ1-2; TRBD1 is a possible D gene (5 bases). Looked up from germline, CDR1 is MNHEY and CDR2 is SMNVEV (reference sequence). V was shortened by 0 bases and J by 8 bases, with 16 bases between the two germline ends. The CDR3 is 15 amino acids. The CDR3 here is CASSLSYSGLSGYTF. The CDR3 DNA sequence: TGTGCCAGCAGTTTATCGTACTCAGGGTTGAGCGGCTACACCTTC.

This chain joins TRBV7-9 and TRBJ1-3; D remains unclear. Germline lookup yields CDR1 SEHNR and CDR2 FQNEAQ (reference sequence). Trimming stripped 6 bases from V and 0 bases from J, with 15 bases between. The CDR3 spans 16 residues. Here the CDR3 DNA reads TGTGCCAGCAGGGTCTCGGACGGAAGCTCTGGAAACACCATATATTTT. Protein: CASRVSDGSSGNTIYF.

A few counts support this clonotype. This sequence joins TRBV29-1 and TRBJ1-2; D is ambiguous. Germline CDR1 reads SQVTM; CDR2 reads ANQGSEA. V dropped 4 bases and J dropped 8 bases, with 14 bases sitting between them. This CDR3 contains 12 residues. The CDR3 nucleotides are TGCAGCGTTGCGGGTGGATGGGAAGGCTACACCTTC. Protein: CSVAGGWEGYTF.

V gene TRBV6-5 combines with J gene TRBJ1-3; the D gene is possibly TRBD1 (6 bases). Germline CDR1 MNHEY, CDR2 SVGAGI. CDR3 length: 15 amino acids. The V end was cut by 2 bases, the J end by 2 bases, with 10 bases between. The CDR3 reads CASSYTSGAGNTIYF. The CDR3 DNA reads TGTGCCAGCAGTTACACTTCAGGGGCTGGAAACACCATATATTTT.

This chain links TRBV5-5 with TRBJ1-2; TRBD1 aligns across 7 bases. J gave up 2 bases and V 5 bases, and 6 bases lay outside the gene matches. Germline V gives CDR1 SGHKS, CDR2 YYEKEE (reference sequence). The CDR3 totals 14 residues. CDR3 nucleotide sequence: TGTGCCAGCAGTCGCCGGGACAGCAACTATGGCTACACCTTC. This sequence encodes CASSRRDSNYGYTF.

The V call is TRBV20-1, the J call TRBJ2-5; D unclear. CDR3 length: 14 residues. Germline V CDR1 and CDR2: DFQATT, SNEGSKA (reference sequence). V lost 3 bases to trimming and J lost 0 bases, with 11 bases between them. CDR3 sequence reads: CSASRSPNQETQYF. DNA of the CDR3: TGCAGTGCTAGCAGGTCCCCTAACCAAGAGACCCAGTACTTC.

This chain uses TRBV24-1 with TRBJ2-1, with TRBD2 as a possible D gene (6 bases). Germline V gene lookup returns CDR1 KGHDR and CDR2 SFDVKD. The CDR3 length is 13 residues. Trimming took 7 bases from V and 0 from J, leaving 6 bases between them. CDR3 loop: CATSGSSYNEQFF. Written as DNA, the CDR3 is TGTGCCACCAGCGGGAGCTCCTACAATGAGCAGTTCTTC.

This clonotype was counted a few times. The rearrangement joins TRBV20-1 to TRBJ2-1; 9 bases agree with TRBD1. Germline V gene data show CDR1 as DFQATT and CDR2 as SNEGSKA (reference sequence). Trimming cost V 4 bases and J 8 bases; bases outside gene matches: 9. This CDR3 comprises 14 residues. CDR3 region: CSAIPLTGGYEQFF. As DNA, the CDR3 is TGCAGTGCTATCCCTTTGACAGGGGGGTATGAGCAGTTCTTC.

This CDR3 reads CASSVGPGGADEKLFF. DNA of the CDR3: TGTGCCAGCAGCGTAGGTCCAGGGGGCGCAGATGAAAAACTGTTTTTT. The J gene is TRBJ1-4, the V gene TRBV9; 8 positions match TRBD1. V lost 0 bases and J lost 6; bases outside the gene matches: 7. This CDR3 is 16 amino acids long. CDR1 SGDLS and CDR2 YYNGEE come from the germline V gene. The complete variable domain, with remaining parts taken from reference TRBV9 and TRBJ1-4, reads DSGVTQTPKHLITATGQRVTLRCSPRSGDLSVYWYQQSLDQGLQFLIQYYNGEERAKGNILERFSAQQFPDLHSELNLSSLELGDSALYFCASSVGPGGADEKLFFGSGTQLSVL.

The CDR3 protein is CASRQTGSSYNEQFF. CDR3 in DNA: TGTGCCAGCAGGCAGACAGGGAGCTCCTACAATGAGCAGTTCTTC. The chain has TRBV28 and TRBJ2-1, with 7 bases fitting TRBD1. V trimming: 6 bases; J trimming: 0 bases; junction bases outside the gene matches: 5. The CDR3 runs to 15 residues. From germline, CDR1 is MDHEN and CDR2 SYDVKM.

This clonotype was counted once. In DNA, the CDR3 is TGTGCCAGCAGTGGGTGGGGAGGGCGACTAGCCAAAAACATTCAGTACTTC. It encodes CASSGWGGRLAKNIQYF. This chain connects TRBV25-1 to TRBJ2-4; the match to TRBD2 covers 7 bases. The CDR3 runs to 17 residues. V gave up 4 bases and J gave up 0 bases; unmatched junction bases: 9. Germline V gene sequence: CDR1 MGHDK, CDR2 SYGVNS.

The chain joins TRBV28 to TRBJ2-7; D ambiguous. The CDR3 is 13 residues long. Germline V gene sequence: CDR1 MDHEN, CDR2 SYDVKM. Between the trimmed V and J ends, which lost 6 bases and 5 bases, there was a span of 14 bases. This CDR3 reads CASSPGFRDEQYF. CDR3 DNA sequence: TGTGCCAGCAGCCCCGGTTTCCGCGACGAGCAGTACTTC.

This clonotype was recorded at least ten times. V and J are TRBV5-5 and TRBJ2-3, with D unresolved. This CDR3 is built from 13 residues. The ends were cut back, 0 bases at V and 3 bases at J, with 5 bases in the middle. CDR1 and CDR2 from the germline V gene are SGHKS and YYEKEE (reference sequence). In nucleotides, the CDR3 is TGTGCCAGCAGCTTGGGAGGTACAGATACGCAGTATTTT. This encodes CASSLGGTDTQYF.

This clonotype showed up just a few times. J is TRBJ2-2 and V is TRBV28; TRBD2 aligns across 9 bases. The CDR3 is 16 amino acids. Germline lookup yields CDR1 MDHEN and CDR2 SYDVKM. The V and J ends lost 6 bases and 8 bases, in that order; junction bases with no gene match: 13. As DNA, the CDR3 is TGTGCCAGCAGACCCCGGGGTAGCGGGAGTTCTGGGGAGCTGTTTTTT. This gives the protein CASRPRGSGSSGELFF.

This clonotype was found a few times. The chain links TRBV20-1 to TRBJ2-3; a possible D gene is TRBD1 (5 bases). In germline, CDR1 is DFQATT, CDR2 SNEGSKA (reference sequence). This CDR3 is 13 amino acids long. The V end was cut by 4 bases, the J end by 0 bases, with 8 bases between. CDR3 amino acids: CSAIRVSTDTQYF. Here the CDR3 DNA reads TGCAGTGCTATCAGGGTTAGCACAGATACGCAGTATTTT.

The chain joins TRBV7-6 to TRBJ1-1; 9 bases line up with TRBD1. Germline lookup yields CDR1 SGHVS and CDR2 FNYEAQ. V was pared by 2 bases and J by 7 bases, with 8 bases of the junction left unmatched. The CDR3 covers 15 residues. CDR3 protein: CASSLQDRGRGEAFF. The CDR3 DNA is TGTGCCAGCAGCTTACAGGACAGGGGACGGGGTGAAGCTTTCTTT.

The chain links TRBV18 to TRBJ1-3; TRBD1 matches 7 bases. CDR3 length equals 16 residues. The germline V gene encodes CDR1 KGHSH and CDR2 LQKENI. V was clipped by 4 bases and J by 0 bases; unmatched bases: 6. CDR3 bases: TGTGCCAGCTCACGCGACAGGGCTAACTCTGGAAACACCATATATTTT. Its translation is CASSRDRANSGNTIYF. The complete variable domain, with remaining parts taken from reference TRBV18 and TRBJ1-3, reads NAGVMQNPRHLVRRRGQEARLRCSPMKGHSHVYWYRQLPEEGLKFMVYLQKENIIDESGMPKERFSAEFPKEGPSILRIQQVVRGDSAAYFCASSRDRANSGNTIYFGEGSWLTVV.

This clonotype came up a few times. CDR3 amino acids: CASSLSTSRVHHDYF. Written as DNA, the CDR3 is TGTGCCAGCAGTTTATCAACATCCAGGGTCCACCATGATTACTTC. J is TRBJ2-4 and V is TRBV28; the D gene is possibly TRBD1 (5 bases). Trimming left V 1 base short and J 16 bases short, with 23 bases between. CDR1 is MDHEN and CDR2 is SYDVKM in the germline V gene. The CDR3 covers 15 residues.

The rearrangement joins TRBV20-1 to TRBJ2-1; 14 bases match TRBD2. V lost 3 bases, J lost 5 bases, and 12 bases stayed unmatched. Germline V CDR1 and CDR2: DFQATT, SNEGSKA (reference sequence). The CDR3 runs to 18 residues. As DNA, the CDR3 is TGCAGTGCTAGCGGCCCTCCGGGACTAGCGGGAGTTGACAATGAGCAGTTCTTC. It encodes CSASGPPGLAGVDNEQFF.

A few counts support this clonotype. The chain joins TRBV7-9 to TRBJ1-2; D not certain. This CDR3 is built from 13 residues. V dropped 5 bases and J dropped 2 bases, with 9 bases sitting between them. Germline-derived CDR1 and CDR2 are SEHNR and FQNEAQ (reference sequence). The CDR3 DNA reads TGTGCCAGCAGCCCGGACGGAAACTATGGCTACACCTTC. It yields the protein CASSPDGNYGYTF. Filled out from reference TRBV7-9 and TRBJ1-2, the complete variable domain reads DTGVSQNPRHKITKRGQNVTFRCDPISEHNRLYWYRQTLGQGPEFLTYFQNEAQLEKSRLLSDRFSAERPKGSFSTLEIQRTEQGDSAMYLCASSPDGNYGYTFGSGTRLTVV.

The chain carries TRBV6-1 and TRBJ2-3, with D maybe TRBD1 (7 bases). The CDR3 totals 14 residues. The ends were cut back, 6 bases at V and 8 bases at J, with 18 bases in the middle. Germline loops: CDR1 MNHNS, CDR2 SASEGT. Here the CDR3 reads CASSLQGGLSTQYF. CDR3 in DNA: TGTGCCAGCAGCCTTCAGGGGGGTCTAAGTACGCAGTATTTT.

The rearrangement joins TRBV19 to TRBJ1-2; possibly TRBD1 for D (5 bases). Germline loops: CDR1 LNHDA, CDR2 SQIVND (reference sequence). This CDR3 comprises 13 residues. V was cut by 3 bases and J by 8 bases, with 13 bases left in between. The CDR3 DNA sequence: TGTGCCAGTAGTATTCAGGGTCCTGCGGGCTACACCTTC. It specifies CASSIQGPAGYTF. Full variable domain (remainder filled in from reference TRBV19 and TRBJ1-2): DGGITQSPKYLFRKEGQNVTLSCEQNLNHDAMYWYRQDPGQGLRLIYYSQIVNDFQKGDIAEGYSVSREKKESFPLTVTSAQKNPTAFYLCASSIQGPAGYTFGSGTRLTVV.

This clonotype turned up a few times. The rearrangement links TRBV29-1 to TRBJ2-7; TRBD2 might be the D (6 bases). Deletions cut 4 bases from V and 1 base from J, with 17 bases between. CDR1 and CDR2 (germline): SQVTM, ANQGSEA. The length of the CDR3 is 15 residues. The CDR3 region is CSVAGRSGRSYEQYF. CDR3 bases: TGCAGCGTTGCTGGGAGGAGCGGGCGTTCCTACGAGCAGTACTTC.

V gene TRBV3-1 combines with J gene TRBJ2-7; 9 positions match TRBD1. CDR1 and CDR2 from the germline V gene are LGHDT and YNNKEL (reference sequence). The CDR3 loop spans 15 amino acids. The V and J ends lost 3 bases and 4 bases, in that order; junction bases with no gene match: 7. CDR3: CASSQTGTGLYEQYF. CDR3 bases: TGTGCCAGCAGCCAGACCGGGACAGGGCTATACGAGCAGTACTTC.

This chain links TRBV3-1 with TRBJ2-5, with D unclear. The CDR3 is 14 amino acids. Deletions cut 0 bases from V and 2 bases from J, with 7 bases between. CDR1 LGHDT and CDR2 YNNKEL come from the germline V gene (reference sequence). CDR3 coding DNA: TGTGCCAGCAGCCAAGAAGGCGTACAAGAGACCCAGTACTTC. This sequence encodes CASSQEGVQETQYF.